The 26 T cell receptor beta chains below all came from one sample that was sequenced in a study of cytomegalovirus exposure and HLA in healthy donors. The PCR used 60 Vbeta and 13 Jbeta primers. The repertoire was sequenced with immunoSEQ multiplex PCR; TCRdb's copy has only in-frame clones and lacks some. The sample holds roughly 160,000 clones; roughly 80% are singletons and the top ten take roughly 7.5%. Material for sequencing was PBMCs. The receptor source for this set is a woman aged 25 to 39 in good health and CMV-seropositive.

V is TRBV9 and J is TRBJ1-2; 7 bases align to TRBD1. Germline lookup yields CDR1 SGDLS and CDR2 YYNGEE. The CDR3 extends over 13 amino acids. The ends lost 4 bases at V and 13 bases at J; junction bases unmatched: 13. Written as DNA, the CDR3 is TGTGCCAGCAGCTCTACTGCGGGACAGCAGGTCACCTTC. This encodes CASSSTAGQQVTF. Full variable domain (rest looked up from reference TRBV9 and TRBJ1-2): DSGVTQTPKHLITATGQRVTLRCSPRSGDLSVYWYQQSLDQGLQFLIQYYNGEERAKGNILERFSAQQFPDLHSELNLSSLELGDSALYFCASSSTAGQQVTFGSGTRLTVV.

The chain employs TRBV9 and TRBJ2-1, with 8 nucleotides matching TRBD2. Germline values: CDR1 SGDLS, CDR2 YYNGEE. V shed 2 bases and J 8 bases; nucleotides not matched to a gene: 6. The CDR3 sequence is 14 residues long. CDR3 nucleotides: TGTGCCAGCAGCGTCGGCGGGGGGTTCCATGAGCAGTTCTTC. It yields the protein CASSVGGGFHEQFF.

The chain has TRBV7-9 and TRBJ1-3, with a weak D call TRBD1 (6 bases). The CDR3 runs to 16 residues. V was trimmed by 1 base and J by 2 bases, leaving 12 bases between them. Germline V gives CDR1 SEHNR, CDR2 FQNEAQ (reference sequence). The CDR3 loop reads CASSLVQGSPGNTIYF. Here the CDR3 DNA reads TGTGCCAGCAGCTTAGTACAGGGATCTCCTGGAAACACCATATATTTT. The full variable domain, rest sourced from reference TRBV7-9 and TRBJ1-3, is DTGVSQNPRHKITKRGQNVTFRCDPISEHNRLYWYRQTLGQGPEFLTYFQNEAQLEKSRLLSDRFSAERPKGSFSTLEIQRTEQGDSAMYLCASSLVQGSPGNTIYFGEGSWLTVV.

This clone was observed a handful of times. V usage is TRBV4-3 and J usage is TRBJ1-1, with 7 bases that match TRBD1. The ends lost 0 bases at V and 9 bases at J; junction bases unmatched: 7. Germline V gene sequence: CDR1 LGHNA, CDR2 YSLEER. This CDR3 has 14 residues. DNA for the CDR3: TGCGCCAGCAGCCAAGATGGCAGGGGGTTGCAAGCTTTCTTT. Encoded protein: CASSQDGRGLQAFF.

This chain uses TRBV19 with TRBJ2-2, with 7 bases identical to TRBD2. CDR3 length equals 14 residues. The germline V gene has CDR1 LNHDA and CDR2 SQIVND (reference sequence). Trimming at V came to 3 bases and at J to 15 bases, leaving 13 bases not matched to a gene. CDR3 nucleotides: TGTGCCAGTAGTATCCTGGGGGGGGATAGGAGCATGTTTTTT. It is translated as CASSILGGDRSMFF. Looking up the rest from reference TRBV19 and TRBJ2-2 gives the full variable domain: DGGITQSPKYLFRKEGQNVTLSCEQNLNHDAMYWYRQDPGQGLRLIYYSQIVNDFQKGDIAEGYSVSREKKESFPLTVTSAQKNPTAFYLCASSILGGDRSMFFGEGSRLTVL.

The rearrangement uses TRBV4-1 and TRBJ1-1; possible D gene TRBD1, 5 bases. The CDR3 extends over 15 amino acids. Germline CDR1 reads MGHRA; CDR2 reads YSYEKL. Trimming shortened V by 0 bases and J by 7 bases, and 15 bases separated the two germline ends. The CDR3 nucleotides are TGCGCCAGCAGCCAAGACCTGTTCGACCAGGGTGAAGCTTTCTTT. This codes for CASSQDLFDQGEAFF.

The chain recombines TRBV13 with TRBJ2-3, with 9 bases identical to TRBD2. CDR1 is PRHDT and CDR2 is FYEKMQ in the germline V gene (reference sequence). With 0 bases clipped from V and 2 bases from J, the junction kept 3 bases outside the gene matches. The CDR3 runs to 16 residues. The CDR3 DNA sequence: TGTGCCAGCAGCTTAGGTCTAGCGGGACCCACAGATACGCAGTATTTT. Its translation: CASSLGLAGPTDTQYF.

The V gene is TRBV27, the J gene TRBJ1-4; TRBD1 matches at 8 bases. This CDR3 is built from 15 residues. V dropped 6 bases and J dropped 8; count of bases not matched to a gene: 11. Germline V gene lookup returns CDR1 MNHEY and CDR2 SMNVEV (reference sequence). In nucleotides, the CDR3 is TGTGCCAGCAGCTTCCTCAGGGGGCGGAAGGAAAAACTGTTTTTT. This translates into CASSFLRGRKEKLFF.

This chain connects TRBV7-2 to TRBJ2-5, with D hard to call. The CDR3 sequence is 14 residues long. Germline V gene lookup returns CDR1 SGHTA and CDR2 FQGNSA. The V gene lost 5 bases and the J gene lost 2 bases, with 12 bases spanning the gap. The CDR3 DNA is TGTGCCAGCAGCCTTTCTACAGTACAAGAGACCCAGTACTTC. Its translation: CASSLSTVQETQYF.

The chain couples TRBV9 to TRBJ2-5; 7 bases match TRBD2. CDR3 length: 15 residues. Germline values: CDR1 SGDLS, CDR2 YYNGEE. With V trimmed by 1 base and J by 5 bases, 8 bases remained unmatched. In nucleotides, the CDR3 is TGTGCCAGCAGCGTATACCCTCGGGGAGGGGAGACCCAGTACTTC. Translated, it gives CASSVYPRGGETQYF.

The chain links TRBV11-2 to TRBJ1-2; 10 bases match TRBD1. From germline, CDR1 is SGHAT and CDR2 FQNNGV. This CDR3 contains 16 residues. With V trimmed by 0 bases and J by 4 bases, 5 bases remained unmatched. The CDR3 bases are TGTGCCAGCAGCTTAGATCAGGGACAGGGGATCTATGGCTACACCTTC. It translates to CASSLDQGQGIYGYTF.

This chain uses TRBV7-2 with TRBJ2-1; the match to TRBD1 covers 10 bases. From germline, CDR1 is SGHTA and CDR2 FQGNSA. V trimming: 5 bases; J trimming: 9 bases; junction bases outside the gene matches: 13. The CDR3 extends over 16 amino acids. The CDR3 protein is CASSPNRDRGWGEQFF. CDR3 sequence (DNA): TGTGCCAGCAGCCCCAACCGGGACAGGGGATGGGGTGAGCAGTTCTTC.

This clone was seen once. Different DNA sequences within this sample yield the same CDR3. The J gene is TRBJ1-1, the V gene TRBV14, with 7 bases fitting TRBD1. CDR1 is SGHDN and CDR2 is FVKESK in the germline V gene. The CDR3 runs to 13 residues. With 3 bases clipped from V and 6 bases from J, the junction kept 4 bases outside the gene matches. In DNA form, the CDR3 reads TGTGCCAGCAGCCAGGGACAGCTGGCTGAAGCTTTCTTT. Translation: CASSQGQLAEAFF.

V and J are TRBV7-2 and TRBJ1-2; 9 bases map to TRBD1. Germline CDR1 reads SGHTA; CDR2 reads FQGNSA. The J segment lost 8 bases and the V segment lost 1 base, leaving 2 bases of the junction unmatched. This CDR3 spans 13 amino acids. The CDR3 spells CASSLGTGVGYTF. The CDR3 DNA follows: TGTGCCAGCAGCTTAGGGACAGGGGTGGGCTACACCTTC.

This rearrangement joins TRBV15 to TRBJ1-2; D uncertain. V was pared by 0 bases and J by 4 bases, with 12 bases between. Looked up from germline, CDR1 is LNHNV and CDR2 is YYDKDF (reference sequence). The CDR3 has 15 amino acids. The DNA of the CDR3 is TGTGCCACCAGCAGAGATCGCAGCGGTCCCTATGGCTACACCTTC. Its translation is CATSRDRSGPYGYTF.

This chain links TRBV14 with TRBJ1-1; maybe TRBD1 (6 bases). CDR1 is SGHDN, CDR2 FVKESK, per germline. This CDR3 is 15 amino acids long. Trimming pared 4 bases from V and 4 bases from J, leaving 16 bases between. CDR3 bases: TGTGCCAGCAGCCGGGACAATCCGGCGGGCACTGAAGCTTTCTTT. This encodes CASSRDNPAGTEAFF.

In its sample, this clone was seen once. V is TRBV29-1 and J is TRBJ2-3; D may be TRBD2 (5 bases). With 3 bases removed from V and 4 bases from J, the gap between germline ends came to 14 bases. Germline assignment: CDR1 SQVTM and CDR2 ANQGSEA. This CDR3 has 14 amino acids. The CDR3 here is CSVEGSGRADTQYF. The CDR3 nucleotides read TGCAGCGTTGAGGGGAGCGGACGGGCAGATACGCAGTATTTT.

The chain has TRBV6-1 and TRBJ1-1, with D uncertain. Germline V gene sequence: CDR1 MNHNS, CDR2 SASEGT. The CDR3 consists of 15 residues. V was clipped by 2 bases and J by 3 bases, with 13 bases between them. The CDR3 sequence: CASSERPGADTEAFF. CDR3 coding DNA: TGTGCCAGCAGTGAAAGGCCGGGAGCGGACACTGAAGCTTTCTTT.

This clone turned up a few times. The CDR3 DNA follows: TGCGCCAGCACCGGGGGGCCGGAGACCCAGTACTTC. It is translated as CASTGGPETQYF. The chain is built from TRBV10-2 and TRBJ2-5, with D maybe TRBD2 (7 bases). Germline CDR1 reads WSHSY; CDR2 reads SAAADI. The CDR3 loop spans 12 amino acids. The V gene lost 7 bases and the J gene lost 5 bases, with 11 bases spanning the gap.

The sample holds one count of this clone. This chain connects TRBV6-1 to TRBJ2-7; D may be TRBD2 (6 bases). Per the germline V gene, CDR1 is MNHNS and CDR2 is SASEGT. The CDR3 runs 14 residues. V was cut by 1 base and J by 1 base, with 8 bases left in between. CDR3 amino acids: CASSEGRESYEQYF. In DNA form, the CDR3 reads TGTGCCAGCAGTGAAGGGAGGGAATCCTACGAGCAGTACTTC.

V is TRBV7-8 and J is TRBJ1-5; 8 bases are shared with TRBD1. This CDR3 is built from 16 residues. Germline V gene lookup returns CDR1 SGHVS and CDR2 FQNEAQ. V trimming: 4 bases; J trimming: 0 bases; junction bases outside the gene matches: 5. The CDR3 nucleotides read TGTGCCAGCAGCTCAAGGGACAGGCCTAGCAATCAGCCCCAGCATTTT. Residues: CASSSRDRPSNQPQHF.

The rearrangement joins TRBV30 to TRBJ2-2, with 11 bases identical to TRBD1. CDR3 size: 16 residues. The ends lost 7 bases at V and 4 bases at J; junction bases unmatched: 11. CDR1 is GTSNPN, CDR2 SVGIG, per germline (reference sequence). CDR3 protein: CASDPGQGGGTGELFF. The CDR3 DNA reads TGTGCCTCTGATCCGGGACAGGGGGGCGGCACCGGGGAGCTGTTTTTT.

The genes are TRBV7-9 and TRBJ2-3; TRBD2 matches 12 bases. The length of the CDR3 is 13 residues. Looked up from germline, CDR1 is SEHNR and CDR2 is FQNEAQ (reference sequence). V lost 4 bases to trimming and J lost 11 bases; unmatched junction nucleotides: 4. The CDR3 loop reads CASSSGTSGLQYF. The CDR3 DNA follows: TGTGCCAGCAGCTCCGGGACTAGCGGGCTGCAGTATTTT.

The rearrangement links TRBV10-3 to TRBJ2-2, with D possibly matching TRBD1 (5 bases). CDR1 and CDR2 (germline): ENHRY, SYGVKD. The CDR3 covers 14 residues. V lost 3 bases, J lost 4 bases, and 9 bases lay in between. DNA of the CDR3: TGTGCCATCAGTGAAACAGGCTCCACCGGGGAGCTGTTTTTT. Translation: CAISETGSTGELFF.

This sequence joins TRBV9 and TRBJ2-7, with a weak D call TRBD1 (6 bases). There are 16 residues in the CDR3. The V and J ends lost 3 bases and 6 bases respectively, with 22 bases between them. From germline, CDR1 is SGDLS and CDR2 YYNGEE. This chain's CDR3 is CASSAQLGQGTAEQYF. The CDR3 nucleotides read TGTGCCAGCAGCGCCCAACTGGGGCAGGGGACCGCCGAGCAGTACTTC.

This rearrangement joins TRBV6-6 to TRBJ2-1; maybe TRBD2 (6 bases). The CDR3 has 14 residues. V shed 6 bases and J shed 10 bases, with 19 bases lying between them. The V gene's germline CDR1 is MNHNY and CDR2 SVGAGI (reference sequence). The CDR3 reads CASSALPGESEQFF. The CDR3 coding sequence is TGTGCCAGCAGCGCGCTTCCGGGGGAATCGGAGCAGTTCTTC.